This T cell receptor (beta chain) was sequenced for a study of blood T cell repertoires in COVID-19 (dated by TCRdb to 2020 to 2021). Background for the entire study: Samples from collaborators originated in the United States, Italy and Spain and spanned both the acute and convalescent phases of COVID-19. The sample metadata nearly always contained a de-identified subject ID, COVID-19 status, age in years and sex. The repertoires were made available in a free public database intended to serve as a resource for research on the immune response to SARS-CoV-2. Where available, HLA class I and class II types were taken from metadata supplied by the sample provider and were not determined by assay-based typing. Deeply sampled blood TCRbeta repertoires from subjects exposed to, actively infected with, or recovered from COVID-19 were included in the dataset. Samples were obtained from the ongoing ImmuneRACE study (first 160 participants) and from over 1,000 subjects provided by 6 global collaborators. The prospective study material was composed of cDNA or gDNA derived from T cells, B-cell-depleted T cells, or PBMCs.

A second Seattle source provided samples from volunteer blood donors who had recovered from COVID-19. Whole blood was collected in K2EDTA tubes by collaborating institutions according to the institutions' own protocols. For TCRbeta analysis, collaborators shipped samples in one of three forms: frozen whole blood, isolated PBMCs, or DNA extracted from either of those sample types. A remark on this clone: It lacks a known antigen. Base qualities are missing; no much larger clone stands one base away.

TCRbeta CDR3 regions were amplified from genomic DNA by means of the immunoSEQ Assay, a bias-controlled multiplex PCR. As for the authors' bioinformatics: Within the assay, amplification of reference gene primers was used to estimate how many nucleated cells each sample contained. To quantify the absolute abundance of each unique TCRbeta CDR3 rearrangement, sequence reads were collapsed and filtered. For each sample, productive Simpson clonality was calculated as the square root of Simpson's diversity index over productive rearrangements. The source is immuneACCESS, and TCRdb retained only in-frame sequences with V and J called. Part of the clones is not carried over; for the studies checked, unresolved V genes explain less than half of this, and the remainder is unexplained. Clonal size and the V and J genes are those of that table, whereas D and trimming came from the DNA. The sample data list about 280,000 clones, and approximately 83% of these were observed just once. The ten largest account for 8% to 9.5% of the sample.

Paper-wide results and their limitations: The quantity of clinical and demographic metadata differed by source and by participant and was supplied without curation.

From the cysteine through the phenylalanine, the CDR3 covers 13 amino acids. Only the CDR3 portion is preserved as DNA: 39 bases, with reading frame beginning at the first base. V is pared back by 1 base and J by 7 bases, with 10 bases lying between the germline termini. CDR1 SGHNT and CDR2 YENEEA were looked up in the germline V gene. The chain employs TRBV11-3 and TRBJ1-1; a tentative D match to TRBD1 spans 5 bases. This TCR came from a woman aged 50 to 60 who had recovered from COVID-19. Material: peripheral blood. This receptor has the CDR3 CASSLVQGSEAFF. The sequence in DNA is TGTGCCAGCAGCTTAGTGCAGGGAAGTGAAGCTTTCTTT.